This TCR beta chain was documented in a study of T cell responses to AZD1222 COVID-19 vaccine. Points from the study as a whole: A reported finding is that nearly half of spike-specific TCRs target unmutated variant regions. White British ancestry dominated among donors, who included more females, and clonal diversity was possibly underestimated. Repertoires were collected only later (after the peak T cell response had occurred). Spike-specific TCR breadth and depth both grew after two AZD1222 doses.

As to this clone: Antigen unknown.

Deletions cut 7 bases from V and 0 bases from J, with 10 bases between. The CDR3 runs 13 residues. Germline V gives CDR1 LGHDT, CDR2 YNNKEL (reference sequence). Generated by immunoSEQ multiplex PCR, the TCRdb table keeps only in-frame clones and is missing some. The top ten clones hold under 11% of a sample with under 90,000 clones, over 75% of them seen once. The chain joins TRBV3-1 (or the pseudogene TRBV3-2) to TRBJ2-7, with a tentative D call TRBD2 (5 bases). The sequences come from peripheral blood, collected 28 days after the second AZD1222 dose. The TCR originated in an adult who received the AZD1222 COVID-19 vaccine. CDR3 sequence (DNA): TGTGCCAGCAAACCGGGATCCTCCTACGAGCAGTACTTC. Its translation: CASKPGSSYEQYF.